This is a list of T cell receptor beta chains from one sample in a study of T cell responses to AZD1222 COVID-19 vaccine. Generated by immunoSEQ multiplex PCR, the TCRdb table keeps only in-frame clones and is missing some. The data show under 150,000 clones, over 75% seen once. This specimen consisted of peripheral blood, obtained on day 0 of AZD1222 vaccination. All receptors derive from an adult in good health. CDR3s include the opening cysteine and the closing phenylalanine or tryptophan. The order of the fields is CDR3 DNA, CDR3 protein, D gene, J gene, V gene, clone size. A D gene is named only where the DNA matches it firmly. Where a row states a size, it is once, few, many or the class of an expanded clone; other rows omit it.

cdr3_nt: TGTGCCATCAGAGACGGGAGTGTGGGGAGGGGTGAAAAACTGTTTTTT; cdr3_aa: CAIRDGSVGRGEKLFF; d_call: NA; j_call: TRBJ1-4; v_call: TRBV10-3; clone_size: NA
cdr3_nt: TGTGCCAGCAGCCAAGCAGGAAGGGGGGATTATAGCAATCAGCCCCAGCATTTT; cdr3_aa: CASSQAGRGDYSNQPQHF; d_call: NA; j_call: TRBJ1-5; v_call: TRBV14; clone_size: NA
cdr3_nt: TGTGCCAGCTCACCGTCGCCTGGAAACACCATATATTTT; cdr3_aa: CASSPSPGNTIYF; d_call: NA; j_call: TRBJ1-3; v_call: TRBV18; clone_size: NA
cdr3_nt: TGTGCCAGCAGCAATCCCTTGGACCATAACAATGAGCAGTTCTTC; cdr3_aa: CASSNPLDHNNEQFF; d_call: NA; j_call: TRBJ2-1; v_call: TRBV7-3; clone_size: NA
cdr3_nt: TGCAGTGCTAGTACCCCACTAGCCCGGGACAATGAGCAGTTCTTC; cdr3_aa: CSASTPLARDNEQFF; d_call: NA; j_call: TRBJ2-1; v_call: TRBV20-1; clone_size: NA
cdr3_nt: TGTGCCAGCAGTGACCCCGGGAGGGGGCGAACGCGGGGCTACACCTTC; cdr3_aa: CASSDPGRGRTRGYTF; d_call: TRBD1; j_call: TRBJ1-2; v_call: TRBV6-1; clone_size: few
cdr3_nt: TGTGCCAGCAGCCGGGGGGAGGGCTACACCTTC; cdr3_aa: CASSRGEGYTF; d_call: NA; j_call: TRBJ1-2; v_call: TRBV3-1/TRBV3-2; clone_size: NA
cdr3_nt: TGTGCCAGCAGCTCCGGACAGCTCCCGACCTATGGCTACACCTTC; cdr3_aa: CASSSGQLPTYGYTF; d_call: NA; j_call: TRBJ1-2; v_call: TRBV7-2; clone_size: NA
cdr3_nt: TGTGCCAGCAGCTCAGAGCCCACTAGAGGCTCCTACGAGCAGTACTTC; cdr3_aa: CASSSEPTRGSYEQYF; d_call: NA; j_call: TRBJ2-7; v_call: TRBV11-3; clone_size: NA
cdr3_nt: TGTGCCAGCAGATTAACACTGAACACTGAAGCTTTCTTT; cdr3_aa: CASRLTLNTEAFF; d_call: NA; j_call: TRBJ1-1; v_call: TRBV7-9; clone_size: NA
cdr3_nt: TGTGCCAGCAGCGGCCGGGACTGGCTTAGGTATGGCTACACCTTC; cdr3_aa: CASSGRDWLRYGYTF; d_call: NA; j_call: TRBJ1-2; v_call: TRBV5-6; clone_size: NA
cdr3_nt: TGTGCCAGTAGTACTTGGACAGGGAGTTCGGATGGCTACACCTTC; cdr3_aa: CASSTWTGSSDGYTF; d_call: TRBD1; j_call: TRBJ1-2; v_call: TRBV19; clone_size: NA
cdr3_nt: TGTGCCAGCAGCTTAGGGATGGGACTAGCGTTCACAGATACGCAGTATTTT; cdr3_aa: CASSLGMGLAFTDTQYF; d_call: TRBD2; j_call: TRBJ2-3; v_call: TRBV7-6; clone_size: NA
cdr3_nt: TGTGCCAGCAGCTTAGCCGGGGACAGGGGGTTTACCTACGAGCAGTACTTC; cdr3_aa: CASSLAGDRGFTYEQYF; d_call: TRBD1; j_call: TRBJ2-7; v_call: TRBV7-2; clone_size: NA
cdr3_nt: TGTGCCAGCAGTTACGGAGACAGCAACACTGAAGCTTTCTTT; cdr3_aa: CASSYGDSNTEAFF; d_call: NA; j_call: TRBJ1-1; v_call: TRBV6-6; clone_size: NA
cdr3_nt: TGTGCCAGTAGTCTCTCGACCCTGAACACTGAAGCTTTCTTT; cdr3_aa: CASSLSTLNTEAFF; d_call: NA; j_call: TRBJ1-1; v_call: TRBV19; clone_size: NA
cdr3_nt: TGTGCCAGCAGTTACTCGAAGCCGGCGGTGAACACTGAAGCTTTCTTT; cdr3_aa: CASSYSKPAVNTEAFF; d_call: NA; j_call: TRBJ1-1; v_call: TRBV6-5; clone_size: NA
cdr3_nt: TGTGCCAGCAGTTCCTTGCGGGGCCCAAATCAGCCCCAGCATTTT; cdr3_aa: CASSSLRGPNQPQHF; d_call: NA; j_call: TRBJ1-5; v_call: TRBV2; clone_size: NA
cdr3_nt: TGTGCCAGCAGTTACGAGGGAGGGTCCTCCTACGAGCAGTACTTC; cdr3_aa: CASSYEGGSSYEQYF; d_call: TRBD2; j_call: TRBJ2-7; v_call: TRBV6-5; clone_size: NA
cdr3_nt: TGTGCCAGCACCGGACAGAGCTCCTATAATTCACCCCTCCACTTT; cdr3_aa: CASTGQSSYNSPLHF; d_call: NA; j_call: TRBJ1-6; v_call: TRBV6-5; clone_size: NA
cdr3_nt: TGTGCCTGGCGGACAGGTTTAGGTGGTGAAAAACTGTTTTTT; cdr3_aa: CAWRTGLGGEKLFF; d_call: TRBD1; j_call: TRBJ1-4; v_call: TRBV30; clone_size: NA
cdr3_nt: TGTGCCAGCAGCCCCCACCGGGACAGGGGAATGGTAACTGAAGCTTTCTTT; cdr3_aa: CASSPHRDRGMVTEAFF; d_call: TRBD1; j_call: TRBJ1-1; v_call: TRBV9; clone_size: NA
cdr3_nt: TGTGCCAGCAGCCGGGACAGGGATTACGAGCAGTACTTC; cdr3_aa: CASSRDRDYEQYF; d_call: TRBD1; j_call: TRBJ2-7; v_call: TRBV11-3; clone_size: NA
cdr3_nt: TGTGCCAGTAACGGCGCACATTCTAACTATGGCTACACCTTC; cdr3_aa: CASNGAHSNYGYTF; d_call: NA; j_call: TRBJ1-2; v_call: TRBV19; clone_size: NA
cdr3_nt: TGTGCCACCAGTGATTTTTGGATCGGCTACACCTTC; cdr3_aa: CATSDFWIGYTF; d_call: NA; j_call: TRBJ1-2; v_call: TRBV24-1; clone_size: NA
cdr3_nt: TGTGCCAGCAGTCCCCTGAGGGGGGATCGGGCTGAAGCTTTCTTT; cdr3_aa: CASSPLRGDRAEAFF; d_call: NA; j_call: TRBJ1-1; v_call: TRBV6-2/TRBV6-3; clone_size: NA
cdr3_nt: TGTGCCAGCAGTTACGGGACAGCAAATAAAAATTCACCCCTCCACTTT; cdr3_aa: CASSYGTANKNSPLHF; d_call: TRBD1; j_call: TRBJ1-6; v_call: TRBV6-2/TRBV6-3; clone_size: NA
cdr3_nt: TGTGCCAGCAGTTTCAAACGCGGGGGATCGAACACTGAAGCTTTCTTT; cdr3_aa: CASSFKRGGSNTEAFF; d_call: NA; j_call: TRBJ1-1; v_call: TRBV6-5; clone_size: NA
cdr3_nt: TGTGCCAGCAGTTTCGGGACAGAGAATTCACCCCTCCACTTT; cdr3_aa: CASSFGTENSPLHF; d_call: TRBD1; j_call: TRBJ1-6; v_call: TRBV27; clone_size: few
cdr3_nt: TGCGCCAGCAGCCAACGAACAGGGGGGCATGAGCAGTTCTTC; cdr3_aa: CASSQRTGGHEQFF; d_call: TRBD1; j_call: TRBJ2-1; v_call: TRBV4-1; clone_size: NA
cdr3_nt: TGTGCCAGCAGTGCCGACTCTGGGGCCAACGTCCTGACTTTC; cdr3_aa: CASSADSGANVLTF; d_call: NA; j_call: TRBJ2-6; v_call: TRBV6-4; clone_size: NA
cdr3_nt: TGTGCCAGCAGCTCCCCCGGGACAGGGGGGGAGACCCAGTACTTC; cdr3_aa: CASSSPGTGGETQYF; d_call: TRBD1; j_call: TRBJ2-5; v_call: TRBV6-2/TRBV6-3; clone_size: once
cdr3_nt: TGCGCCAGCTCCAAGGGACAGGGGGTCGACGAGCAGTACTTC; cdr3_aa: CASSKGQGVDEQYF; d_call: TRBD1; j_call: TRBJ2-7; v_call: TRBV5-1; clone_size: NA
cdr3_nt: TGTGCCAGCAGTGAAGGGACAGGAAGGAATTCACCCCTCCACTTT; cdr3_aa: CASSEGTGRNSPLHF; d_call: TRBD1; j_call: TRBJ1-6; v_call: TRBV2; clone_size: NA
cdr3_nt: TGTGCCAGTAGCACCGCAGGAGCCTACGAGCAGTACTTC; cdr3_aa: CASSTAGAYEQYF; d_call: NA; j_call: TRBJ2-7; v_call: TRBV19; clone_size: NA
cdr3_nt: TGTGCCAGTAGCGGGCGGGAGAAGATAGATACGCAGTATTTT; cdr3_aa: CASSGREKIDTQYF; d_call: TRBD2; j_call: TRBJ2-3; v_call: TRBV19; clone_size: NA
cdr3_nt: TGTGCCAGCAGCCAAGACAGTTCTAACTATGGCTACACCTTC; cdr3_aa: CASSQDSSNYGYTF; d_call: NA; j_call: TRBJ1-2; v_call: TRBV7-9; clone_size: NA